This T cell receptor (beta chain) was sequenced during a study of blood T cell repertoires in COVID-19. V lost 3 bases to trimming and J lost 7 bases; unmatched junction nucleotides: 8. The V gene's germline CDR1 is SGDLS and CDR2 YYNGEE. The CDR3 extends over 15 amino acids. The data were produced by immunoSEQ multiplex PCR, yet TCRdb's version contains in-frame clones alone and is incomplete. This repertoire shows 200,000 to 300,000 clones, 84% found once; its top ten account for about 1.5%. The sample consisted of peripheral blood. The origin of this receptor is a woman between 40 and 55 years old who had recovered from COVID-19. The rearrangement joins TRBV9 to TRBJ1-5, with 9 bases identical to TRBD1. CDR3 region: CASSEGTGGYQPQHF. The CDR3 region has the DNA TGTGCCAGCAGCGAGGGTACAGGGGGCTACCAGCCCCAGCATTTT.